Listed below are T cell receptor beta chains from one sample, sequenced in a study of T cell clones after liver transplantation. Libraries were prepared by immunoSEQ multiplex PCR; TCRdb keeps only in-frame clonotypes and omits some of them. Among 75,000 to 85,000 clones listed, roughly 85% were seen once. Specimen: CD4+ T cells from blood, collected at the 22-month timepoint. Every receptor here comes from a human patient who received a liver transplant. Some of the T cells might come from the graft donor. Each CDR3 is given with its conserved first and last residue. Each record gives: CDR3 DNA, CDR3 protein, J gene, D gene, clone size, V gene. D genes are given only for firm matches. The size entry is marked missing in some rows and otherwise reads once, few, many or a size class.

DNA: TGTGCCAGCTCACCCGACCGGAACGAGCAGTACTTC
CDR3: CASSPDRNEQYF
J: TRBJ2-7
D: -
size: -
V: TRBV18

DNA: TGTGCCAGCAGCCTGACAGGGGTAACGACCCAGTACTTC
CDR3: CASSLTGVTTQYF
J: TRBJ2-5
D: TRBD1
size: -
V: TRBV7-9

DNA: TGCGCCAGCAGCCAAAACGACAGGTTCTTCTATGGCTACACCTTC
CDR3: CASSQNDRFFYGYTF
J: TRBJ1-2
D: -
size: once
V: TRBV4-1

DNA: TGTGCCAGCAGTTTATCGGGGGGTATCGGAGATACGCAGTATTTT
CDR3: CASSLSGGIGDTQYF
J: TRBJ2-3
D: -
size: -
V: TRBV27

DNA: TGTGCCAGTAGTAAGAAGGGAGGTAGCACTGAAGCTTTCTTT
CDR3: CASSKKGGSTEAFF
J: TRBJ1-1
D: -
size: few
V: TRBV19

DNA: TGTGCCAGCAGTTTTCCCACAGGGGGCTTTTGGACTAGCGGGAGCTACAATGAGCAGTTCTTC
CDR3: CASSFPTGGFWTSGSYNEQFF
J: TRBJ2-1
D: TRBD2
size: -
V: TRBV28

DNA: TGTGCCAGCAGCTTAGCCGACAATGAGCAGTTCTTC
CDR3: CASSLADNEQFF
J: TRBJ2-1
D: -
size: -
V: TRBV11-3

DNA: TGCGCCAGCAGCCCCTTAACGGTACAGGGGGCGGGCTACACCTTC
CDR3: CASSPLTVQGAGYTF
J: TRBJ1-2
D: TRBD1
size: -
V: TRBV4-3

DNA: TGTGCCAGCAGCTACGGACAGGGCGATGGCTACACCTTC
CDR3: CASSYGQGDGYTF
J: TRBJ1-2
D: TRBD1
size: -
V: TRBV7-3

DNA: TGTGCCAGTCGAACGACAGCCCCTAATGAAAAACTGTTTTTT
CDR3: CASRTTAPNEKLFF
J: TRBJ1-4
D: -
size: -
V: TRBV19

DNA: TGTGCCAGCAGCAAGAACAGGGGAGGGAATTCACCCCTCCACTTT
CDR3: CASSKNRGGNSPLHF
J: TRBJ1-6
D: TRBD1
size: -
V: TRBV6-5

DNA: TGCGCCAGCAGCCAAAGTGGCAATCAGCCCCAGCATTTT
CDR3: CASSQSGNQPQHF
J: TRBJ1-5
D: -
size: -
V: TRBV4-3

DNA: TGCGCCAGCAGCTCCGGGACTAGTAGTATCTACGAGCAGTACTTC
CDR3: CASSSGTSSIYEQYF
J: TRBJ2-7
D: TRBD2
size: once
V: TRBV5-1

DNA: TGCGCCAGCAGAACAGGCGACAGGGGGGGTGAGGGCTACGAGCAGTACTTC
CDR3: CASRTGDRGGEGYEQYF
J: TRBJ2-7
D: TRBD1
size: -
V: TRBV10-1

DNA: TGTGCCAGCTCACCCGAACAGGGGGAGAGCTATGGCTACACCTTC
CDR3: CASSPEQGESYGYTF
J: TRBJ1-2
D: TRBD1
size: -
V: TRBV18

DNA: TGTGCCAGCAGTCGGGAGGGCCCCTACGAGCAGTACTTC
CDR3: CASSREGPYEQYF
J: TRBJ2-7
D: TRBD2
size: few
V: TRBV5-8

DNA: TGCAGCGTTGAAGATAACGACAGGGGAGGGGAAAAACTGTTTTTT
CDR3: CSVEDNDRGGEKLFF
J: TRBJ1-4
D: TRBD1
size: -
V: TRBV29-1

DNA: TGTGCCAGCAGTAAAACGGACAGGGGGTATGGTCAGCCCCAGCATTTT
CDR3: CASSKTDRGYGQPQHF
J: TRBJ1-5
D: TRBD1
size: -
V: TRBV6-6

DNA: TGTGCCAGCGCCAAGTGGACAGAAGCTTTCTTT
CDR3: CASAKWTEAFF
J: TRBJ1-1
D: -
size: -
V: TRBV2

DNA: TGTGCCACCAGCAGAAGGATAAGGACAGATACGCAGTATTTT
CDR3: CATSRRIRTDTQYF
J: TRBJ2-3
D: -
size: -
V: TRBV15

DNA: TGTGCCAGCAGTTATCCACAGGGGTTGGGGGGGGCGACCCAGTACTTC
CDR3: CASSYPQGLGGATQYF
J: TRBJ2-5
D: -
size: -
V: TRBV28

DNA: TGTGCCAGCAGCCCTAACATGCCCGTCCAGCCCCAGCATTTT
CDR3: CASSPNMPVQPQHF
J: TRBJ1-5
D: -
size: -
V: TRBV14

DNA: TGTGCCAGTAGTATAGAGGCCCGGGACAGCCTGGGTGGCTACACCTTC
CDR3: CASSIEARDSLGGYTF
J: TRBJ1-2
D: TRBD1
size: -
V: TRBV19

DNA: TGTGCCAGCAGACCAAGACTAGCGGGGACCGGGGAGCTGTTTTTT
CDR3: CASRPRLAGTGELFF
J: TRBJ2-2
D: TRBD2
size: -
V: TRBV6-1

DNA: TGTGCCAGCAGCTTATCCCAGAGGCCGACAGGGTCAGATACGCAGTATTTT
CDR3: CASSLSQRPTGSDTQYF
J: TRBJ2-3
D: TRBD1
size: -
V: TRBV11-2

DNA: TGTGCCAGCAGTTCCCCCCGGACAGGATACAATCAGCCCCAGCATTTT
CDR3: CASSSPRTGYNQPQHF
J: TRBJ1-5
D: TRBD1
size: -
V: TRBV28

DNA: TGCGCCAGCAGCTTCAAAGAGACCCAGTACTTC
CDR3: CASSFKETQYF
J: TRBJ2-5
D: -
size: -
V: TRBV5-1

DNA: TGTGCCAGCAGCCTTCCCGGACAGGGAACATCCGGGGAGCTGTTTTTT
CDR3: CASSLPGQGTSGELFF
J: TRBJ2-2
D: TRBD1
size: -
V: TRBV7-9

DNA: TGTGCCAGCAGTGAGCTAGATTCCCGGAGCTCCTATAATTCACCCCTCCACTTT
CDR3: CASSELDSRSSYNSPLHF
J: TRBJ1-6
D: -
size: -
V: TRBV6-1